This T cell receptor (beta chain) was observed in a study of cytomegalovirus exposure and HLA in healthy donors. PCR amplification relied on 60 Vbeta primers (plus 13 Jbeta primers). Repertoires were generated with immunoSEQ multiplex PCR, while TCRdb's copy carries only in-frame clones and drops some. The data show 90,000 to 120,000 clones, with over 60% seen just once and 4% to 5% held by the top ten. Donors showed nominal health when sampled, although they likely had unrecorded immune exposures. Findings of the study overall: A likely sequencing artifact accounted for one observed cluster of highly shared sequence variants. An ancestry cluster, one associated with Asian ancestry, reportedly showed fewer N-insertions than the roughly 670-donor mean in a later analysis. The study reported that TCR beta sequences accurately predicted HLA-A and HLA-B alleles in most subjects.

The CDR3 is made up of 15 amino acids. CDR1 and CDR2 (germline): SEHNR, FQNEAQ (reference sequence). V was pared by 2 bases and J by 5 bases, with 8 bases of the junction left unmatched. Remarks on this clone: As yet, its antigen is unknown.

This clonotype was obtained from a male donor in good health and CMV-seronegative. The chain has TRBV7-9 and TRBJ1-2; TRBD1 aligns across 7 bases. The source material was PBMCs. Here the CDR3 reads CASSLSGTDPYGYTF. CDR3 bases: TGTGCCAGCAGCTTATCCGGGACAGACCCTTATGGCTACACCTTC.